The rows below give T cell receptor beta chains drawn from one sample of a study of T cell responses to AZD1222 COVID-19 vaccine. This table comes from immunoSEQ multiplex PCR, and its TCRdb copy is limited to in-frame clones, with some not included. The sample holds about 150,000 clones, 70% to 90% seen once. Sample: peripheral blood, taken 28 days after the second AZD1222 dose. These receptors were taken from an adult who received the AZD1222 COVID-19 vaccine. The CDR3 runs from the conserved cysteine through the conserved F or W. Each record gives: J gene, D gene, clone size, V gene, CDR3 protein, CDR3 DNA. A D gene is named only where the DNA matches it firmly. A clone size is listed for some rows: how often the clone was seen (once, few, many), or a class if it is expanded.

TRBJ1-5 | NA | NA | TRBV5-6 | CASSLLDQPQHF | TGTGCCAGCAGCTTGCTCGATCAGCCCCAGCATTTT
TRBJ2-7 | NA | NA | TRBV9 | CASSTLSGTGYYEQYF | TGTGCCAGCAGCACCTTAAGCGGGACAGGTTATTACGAGCAGTACTTC
TRBJ1-4 | NA | NA | TRBV5-1 | CASSSGPGQETLFF | TGCGCCAGCAGCTCTGGTCCGGGACAAGAGACACTGTTTTTT
TRBJ2-5 | NA | once | TRBV6-5 | CASSPGLRQETQYF | TGTGCCAGCTCACCGGGACTCCGCCAAGAGACCCAGTACTTC
TRBJ2-3 | TRBD2 | NA | TRBV4-2 | CASSQDGLAGGHKDTQYF | TGTGCCAGCAGCCAAGATGGTTTGGCGGGGGGGCATAAAGATACGCAGTATTTT
TRBJ2-3 | TRBD2 | NA | TRBV4-1 | CASSHRLAGVTTDTQYF | TGCGCCAGCAGCCACCGACTAGCGGGGGTTACCACAGATACGCAGTATTTT
TRBJ2-7 | NA | NA | TRBV6-5 | CASPPSFHDAGEQYF | TGTGCCAGCCCTCCGAGTTTCCACGACGCCGGCGAGCAGTACTTC
TRBJ1-6 | NA | NA | TRBV4-3 | CASSQDWGVGSPLHF | TGCGCCAGCAGCCAAGATTGGGGGGTTGGTTCACCCCTCCACTTT
TRBJ1-1 | TRBD1 | NA | TRBV5-1 | CASSPGTGNMNTEAFF | TGCGCCAGCAGCCCGGGGACAGGGAACATGAACACTGAAGCTTTCTTT
TRBJ2-5 | TRBD2 | NA | TRBV3-1/TRBV3-2 | CASSQDSSGGRQAQYF | TGTGCCAGCAGCCAAGATTCTAGCGGGGGCAGGCAGGCCCAGTACTTC
TRBJ2-3 | NA | NA | TRBV5-1 | CASSFRGTSTDTQYF | TGCGCCAGCAGCTTCCGGGGGACGAGCACAGATACGCAGTATTTT
TRBJ2-3 | NA | NA | TRBV6-2/TRBV6-3 | CASSPSWGRTDTQYF | TGTGCCAGCAGTCCGTCGTGGGGCCGCACAGATACGCAGTATTTT
TRBJ1-1 | NA | NA | TRBV7-2 | CASTPAQGVTEAFF | TGTGCCAGCACCCCGGCCCAGGGAGTCACTGAAGCTTTCTTT
TRBJ1-2 | NA | NA | TRBV18 | CASSPGVGESNYGYTF | TGTGCCAGCTCACCAGGCGTAGGGGAATCTAACTATGGCTACACCTTC
TRBJ1-2 | NA | few | TRBV19 | CASIKQGSYGYTF | TGTGCCAGTATAAAACAGGGTAGTTATGGCTACACCTTC
TRBJ2-5 | NA | NA | TRBV9 | CASSVGPSYQETQYF | TGTGCCAGCAGCGTAGGACCCTCGTACCAAGAGACCCAGTACTTC
TRBJ2-1 | NA | NA | TRBV2 | CASRRTVDNEQFF | TGTGCCAGCAGACGGACAGTCGACAATGAGCAGTTCTTC
TRBJ1-1 | NA | NA | TRBV10-3 | CAISASAFISRSKNTEAFF | TGTGCCATCAGCGCATCGGCGTTTATTTCGAGGAGTAAGAACACTGAAGCTTTCTTT
TRBJ2-3 | NA | NA | TRBV7-9 | CASRKSTDTQYF | TGTGCCAGCAGAAAAAGCACAGATACGCAGTATTTT
TRBJ2-7 | NA | NA | TRBV6-5 | CASSTQGISYEQYF | TGTGCCAGCAGTACGCAGGGGATTTCCTACGAGCAGTACTTC
TRBJ1-6 | NA | NA | TRBV5-4 | CASTRGGAYNSPLHF | TGTGCCAGCACCCGGGGAGGGGCCTATAATTCACCCCTCCACTTT
TRBJ1-2 | NA | NA | TRBV7-9 | CASSLGGNGYTF | TGTGCCAGCAGCTTAGGGGGCAATGGCTACACCTTC
TRBJ2-2 | NA | NA | TRBV12-2 | CASRSGLAGEVGELFF | TGTGCAAGTCGCTCCGGACTAGCGGGGGAGGTCGGGGAGCTGTTTTTT
TRBJ1-1 | NA | NA | TRBV10-3 | CAISEVPGDTEAFF | TGTGCCATCAGTGAGGTCCCTGGGGACACTGAAGCTTTCTTT
TRBJ1-1 | NA | NA | TRBV4-1 | CASSLQRVNTEAFF | TGCGCCAGCAGCCTCCAGCGAGTGAACACTGAAGCTTTCTTT
TRBJ1-4 | NA | NA | TRBV6-5 | CASGQSNEKLFF | TGTGCCAGCGGACAGTCTAATGAAAAACTGTTTTTT
TRBJ2-1 | NA | NA | TRBV14 | CASSLWSGGVLLRQFF | TGTGCCAGCAGCCTGTGGTCGGGGGGCGTCTTATTACGGCAGTTCTTC
TRBJ2-7 | NA | NA | TRBV4-1 | CASSPGQGGVGKYEQYF | TGCGCCAGCAGCCCCGGACAGGGAGGGGTGGGGAAATACGAGCAGTACTTC
TRBJ2-5 | NA | few | TRBV9 | CASSVVPQTGETQYF | TGTGCCAGCAGCGTAGTACCGCAAACAGGGGAGACCCAGTACTTC
TRBJ2-7 | NA | NA | TRBV4-1 | CASSQAGGREGYEQYF | TGCGCCAGCAGCCAGGCCGGGGGTCGGGAAGGGTACGAGCAGTACTTC
TRBJ1-2 | TRBD1 | NA | TRBV2 | CASRAGTARGYGYTF | TGTGCCAGCAGAGCCGGGACAGCCAGAGGCTATGGCTACACCTTC
TRBJ2-1 | NA | NA | TRBV12-3/TRBV12-4 | CASSKGFPNEQFF | TGTGCCAGCAGCAAAGGGTTCCCCAATGAGCAGTTCTTC
TRBJ1-4 | NA | NA | TRBV23-1 | CASSQVTRTGLALCEKLFF | TGCGCCAGCAGTCAAGTCACCCGAACAGGGCTGGCTTTGTGTGAAAAACTGTTTTTT
TRBJ1-4 | TRBD1 | once | TRBV5-1 | CASSPATGFREKLFF | TGCGCCAGCAGCCCAGCGACAGGGTTCAGGGAAAAACTGTTTTTT
TRBJ2-3 | NA | once | TRBV27 | CASTRSPQSTDTQYF | TGTGCCAGCACCCGGAGCCCCCAGTCCACAGATACGCAGTATTTT
TRBJ1-3 | NA | NA | TRBV18 | CASSPGQPGNTIYF | TGTGCCAGCTCACCCGGACAGCCTGGAAACACCATATATTTT
TRBJ2-5 | TRBD2 | NA | TRBV27 | CASSLYQRGGYETQYF | TGTGCCAGCAGTTTATACCAGCGGGGGGGGTATGAGACCCAGTACTTC
TRBJ2-3 | TRBD2 | NA | TRBV7-2 | CASSWTSGGASYTQYF | TGTGCCAGCAGCTGGACTAGCGGGGGGGCCTCATATACGCAGTATTTT
TRBJ2-3 | NA | once | TRBV18 | CASSLWSPDTQYF | TGTGCCAGCTCACTATGGTCCCCGGATACGCAGTATTTT
TRBJ2-2 | TRBD1 | NA | TRBV6-1 | CASSEPRGSWAGELFF | TGTGCCAGCAGTGAACCCAGGGGGTCGTGGGCCGGGGAGCTGTTTTTT
TRBJ1-1 | NA | NA | TRBV6-2/TRBV6-3 | CASSYSRVTEAFF | TGTGCCAGCAGTTACAGCCGGGTCACTGAAGCTTTCTTT
TRBJ2-3 | TRBD1 | NA | TRBV5-1 | CASSIGQGVSDTQYF | TGCGCCAGCAGCATCGGACAGGGGGTATCAGATACGCAGTATTTT